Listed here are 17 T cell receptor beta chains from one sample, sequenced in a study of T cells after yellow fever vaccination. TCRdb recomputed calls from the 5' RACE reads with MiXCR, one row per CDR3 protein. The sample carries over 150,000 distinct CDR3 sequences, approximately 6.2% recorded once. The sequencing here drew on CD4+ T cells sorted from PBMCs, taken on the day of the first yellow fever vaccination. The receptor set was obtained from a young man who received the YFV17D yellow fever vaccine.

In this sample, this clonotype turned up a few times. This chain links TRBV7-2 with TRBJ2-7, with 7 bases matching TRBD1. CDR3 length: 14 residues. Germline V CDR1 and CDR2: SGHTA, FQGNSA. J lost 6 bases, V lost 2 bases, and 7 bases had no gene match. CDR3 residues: CASSLSGQAGEQYV. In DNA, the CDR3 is TGTGCCAGCAGCTTATCCGGACAGGCGGGCGAGCAGTACGTC.

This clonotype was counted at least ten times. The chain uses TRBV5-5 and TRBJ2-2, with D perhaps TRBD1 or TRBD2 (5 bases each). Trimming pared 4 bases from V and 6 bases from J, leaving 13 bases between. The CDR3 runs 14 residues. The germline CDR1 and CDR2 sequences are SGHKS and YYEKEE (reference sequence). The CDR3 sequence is CASSPYGDPGELFF. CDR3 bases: TGTGCCAGCAGCCCCTATGGGGACCCCGGGGAGCTGTTTTTT. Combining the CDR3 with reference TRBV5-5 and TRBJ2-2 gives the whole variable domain DAGVTQSPTHLIKTRGQQVTLRCSPISGHKSVSWYQQVLGQGPQFIFQYYEKEERGRGNFPDRFSARQFPNYSSELNVNALLLGDSALYLCASSPYGDPGELFFGEGSRLTVL.

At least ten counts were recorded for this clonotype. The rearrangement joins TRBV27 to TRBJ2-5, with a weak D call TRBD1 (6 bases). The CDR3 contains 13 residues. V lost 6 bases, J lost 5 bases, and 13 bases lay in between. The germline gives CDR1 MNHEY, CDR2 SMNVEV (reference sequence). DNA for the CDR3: TGTGCCAGCAGGCAACAGGGAGCGGAGACCCAGTACTTC. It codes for CASRQQGAETQYF.

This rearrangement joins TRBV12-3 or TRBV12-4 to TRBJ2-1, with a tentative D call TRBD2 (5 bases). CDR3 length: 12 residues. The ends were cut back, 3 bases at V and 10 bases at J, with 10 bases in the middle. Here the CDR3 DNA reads TGTGCCAGCAGTTTGGGAGACCCGGAGCAGTTCTTC. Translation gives CASSLGDPEQFF.

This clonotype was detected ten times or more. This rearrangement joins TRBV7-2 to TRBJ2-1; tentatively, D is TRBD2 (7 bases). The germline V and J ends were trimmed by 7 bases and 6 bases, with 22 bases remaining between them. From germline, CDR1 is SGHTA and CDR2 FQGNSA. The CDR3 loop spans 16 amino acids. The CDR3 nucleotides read TGTGCCAGCATTCCCACGGTCGGGGGGCGCCGCAATGAGCAGTTCTTC. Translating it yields CASIPTVGGRRNEQFF.

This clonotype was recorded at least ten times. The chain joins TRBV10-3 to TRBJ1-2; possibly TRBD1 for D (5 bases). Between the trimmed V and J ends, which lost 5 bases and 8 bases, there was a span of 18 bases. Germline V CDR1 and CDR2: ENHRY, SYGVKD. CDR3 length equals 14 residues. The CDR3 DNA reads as TGTGCCATCAGTACCGACACGGGCGCAGGGGGCTACACCTTC. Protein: CAISTDTGAGGYTF.

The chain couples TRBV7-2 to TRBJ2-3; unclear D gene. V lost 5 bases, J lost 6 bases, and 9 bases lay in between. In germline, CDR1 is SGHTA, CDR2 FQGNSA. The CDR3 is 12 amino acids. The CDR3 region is CASSRPLDTQYF. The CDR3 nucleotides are TGTGCCAGCAGCCGACCCCTGGATACGCAGTATTTT.

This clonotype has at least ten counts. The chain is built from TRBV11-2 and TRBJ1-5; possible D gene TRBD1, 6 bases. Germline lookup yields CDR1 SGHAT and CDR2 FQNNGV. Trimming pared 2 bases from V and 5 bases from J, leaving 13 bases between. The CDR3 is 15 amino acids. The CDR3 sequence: CASSLSRGRDQPQHF. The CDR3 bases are TGTGCCAGCAGCTTAAGCAGGGGAAGGGATCAGCCCCAGCATTTT.

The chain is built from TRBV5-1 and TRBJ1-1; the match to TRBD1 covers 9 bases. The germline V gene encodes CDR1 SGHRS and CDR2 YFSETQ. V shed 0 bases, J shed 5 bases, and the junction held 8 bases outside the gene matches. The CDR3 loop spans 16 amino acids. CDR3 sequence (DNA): TGCGCCAGCAGCTTGGGAATGGGACAGGGATGGACTGAAGCTTTCTTT. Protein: CASSLGMGQGWTEAFF.

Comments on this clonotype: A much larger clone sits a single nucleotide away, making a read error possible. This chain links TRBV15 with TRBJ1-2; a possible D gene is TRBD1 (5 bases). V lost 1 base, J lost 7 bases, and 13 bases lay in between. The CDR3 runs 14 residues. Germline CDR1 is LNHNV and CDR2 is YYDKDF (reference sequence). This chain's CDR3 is CATSRARRVGGYTF. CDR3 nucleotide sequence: TGTGCCACCAGCAGAGCGCGCAGGGTTGGTGGCTACACCTTC.

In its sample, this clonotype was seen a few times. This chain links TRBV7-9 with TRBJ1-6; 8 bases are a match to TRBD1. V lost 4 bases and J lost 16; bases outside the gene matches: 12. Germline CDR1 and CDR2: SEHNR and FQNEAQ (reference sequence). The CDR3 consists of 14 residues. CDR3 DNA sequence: TGTGCCAGCAGCTCATACAGGGGGAAAGGACCGCTCCACTTT. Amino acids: CASSSYRGKGPLHF.

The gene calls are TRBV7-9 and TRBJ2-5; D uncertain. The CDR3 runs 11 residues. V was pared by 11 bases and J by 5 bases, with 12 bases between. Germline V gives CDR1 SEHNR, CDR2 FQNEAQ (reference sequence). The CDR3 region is CAFASQETQYF. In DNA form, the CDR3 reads TGTGCCTTCGCCTCCCAGGAGACCCAGTACTTC. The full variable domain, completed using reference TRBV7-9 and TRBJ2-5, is DTGVSQNPRHKITKRGQNVTFRCDPISEHNRLYWYRQTLGQGPEFLTYFQNEAQLEKSRLLSDRFSAERPKGSFSTLEIQRTEQGDSAMYLCAFASQETQYFGPGTRLLVL.

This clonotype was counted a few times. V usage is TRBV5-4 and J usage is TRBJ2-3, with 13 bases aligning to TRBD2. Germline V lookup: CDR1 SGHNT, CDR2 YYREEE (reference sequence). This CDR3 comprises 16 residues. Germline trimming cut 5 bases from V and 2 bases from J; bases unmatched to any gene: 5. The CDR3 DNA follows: TGTGCCAGCAGGAGGACTAGCGGGGGAGACACAGATACGCAGTATTTT. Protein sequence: CASRRTSGGDTDTQYF.

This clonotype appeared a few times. The CDR3 region is CASSLQGASDRSGELFF. The CDR3 bases are TGTGCCAGCAGTCTCCAGGGGGCTAGCGACCGGTCCGGGGAGCTGTTTTTT. The J gene is TRBJ2-2, the V gene TRBV7-3; 8 nucleotides align to TRBD1. The CDR3 covers 17 residues. From germline, CDR1 is SGHTA and CDR2 FQGTGA. After removal of 6 bases from V and 6 bases from J, the junction contained 15 bases not matched to a gene.

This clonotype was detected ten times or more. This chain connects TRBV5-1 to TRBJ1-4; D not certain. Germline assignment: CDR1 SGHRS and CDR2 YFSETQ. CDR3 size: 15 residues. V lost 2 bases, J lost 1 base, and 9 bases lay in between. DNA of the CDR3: TGCGCCAGCAGCTTCACGGGTTTAACTAATGAAAAACTGTTTTTT. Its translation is CASSFTGLTNEKLFF.

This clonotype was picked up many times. In DNA form, the CDR3 reads TGTGCCAGCAGTTCGGTCCCAAACTCTGGAAACACCATATATTTT. Protein sequence: CASSSVPNSGNTIYF. The rearrangement uses TRBV12-3 or TRBV12-4 and TRBJ1-3; no definite D call. The ends were cut back, 4 bases at V and 0 bases at J, with 10 bases in the middle. The CDR3 contains 15 residues.

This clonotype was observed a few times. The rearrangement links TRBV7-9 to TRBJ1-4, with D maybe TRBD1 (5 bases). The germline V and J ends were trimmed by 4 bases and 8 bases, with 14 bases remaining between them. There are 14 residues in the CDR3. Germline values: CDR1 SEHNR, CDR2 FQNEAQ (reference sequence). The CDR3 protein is CASSWSWGEEKLFF. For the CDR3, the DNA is TGTGCCAGCAGCTGGTCTTGGGGCGAAGAAAAACTGTTTTTT.